Sequencing of this TCR beta chain was carried out in a study of identical twins. Study-level findings and limits: When twins shared out-of-frame alpha sequences, those sequences had excess low generation probability. Conclusions were drawn cross-sectionally by statistical analysis, without following the same donors. Twins' excess sharing was less marked for out-of-frame beta sequences.

This clonotype was counted ten times or more. What it binds is not known. It was template switching that added a universal primer site, and there were unique molecular identifiers on the cDNA. TCRdb processed the 5' RACE reads anew with MiXCR; each CDR3 protein has one entry. The data show about 220,000 distinct CDR3 sequences, approximately 7.9% seen once. The CDR3 has 16 residues. Germline V gene data show CDR1 as SGHRS and CDR2 as YFSETQ. V was pared by 4 bases and J by 0 bases, with 3 bases of the junction left unmatched. A further study also used this sample, focusing on yellow fever vaccine responses in identical twins.

V usage is TRBV5-1 and J usage is TRBJ2-5; 13 bases are shared with TRBD2. This TCR was sampled from a woman younger than 30 in good health. Sequencing was done on a sample of CD8+ T cells sorted from blood. The CDR3 sequence: CASSVTSGRYQETQYF. DNA for the CDR3: TGCGCCAGCAGCGTGACTAGCGGGAGGTACCAAGAGACCCAGTACTTC.